The entry that follows covers one T cell receptor beta chain sequence. Its antigen is still unknown. Here immunoSEQ multiplex PCR was the method, and the copy in TCRdb shows in-frame clones only, minus some. Of 1,000 to 1,500 clones listed, roughly 80% were seen once; the top ten hold 2.5% to 3.5%. The CDR3 sequence is 10 residues long. From germline, CDR1 is SGDLS and CDR2 YYNGEE. V was trimmed by 7 bases and J by 4 bases, leaving 5 bases between them. The data were obtained in a study of T cells and copy number aberrations in small-cell lung cancer. Overall study results and limits: Tumor regions shared few clones; about 79.9-98% were region-restricted. Sequencing artifacts are a known risk, since all specimens were formalin-fixed paraffin-embedded.

All donors had upfront surgery without preoperative chemotherapy, radiotherapy or any immunotherapy. A grid approach was used to sample three regions from each formalin-fixed paraffin-embedded tumor block. The J gene is TRBJ2-5, the V gene TRBV9; possibly TRBD1 or TRBD2 for D (5 bases each). Sample: tumor tissue. The TCR was taken from a woman between 45 and 60 years old with small cell lung cancer. CDR3 region: CASGGETQYF. The CDR3 DNA reads as TGTGCCAGCGGGGGAGAGACCCAGTACTTC.